The 10 T cell receptor beta chains below come from one sample, sequenced in a study of shared clonotypes between healthy human individuals. The data were produced by immunoSEQ multiplex PCR, yet TCRdb's version contains in-frame clones alone and is incomplete. The sample yields about 520,000 clones, approximately 95% seen once. Sequenced sample: naive CD4+ T cells sorted from blood. Indicated subset: CD45RA+ positively selected. Receptors were obtained from a woman aged 25 to 39 in good health.

The genes are TRBV5-4 and TRBJ2-4; the D is unclear. The CDR3 is 14 residues long. V gave up 0 bases and J gave up 0 bases, with 4 bases separating them. Germline V gene lookup returns CDR1 SGHNT and CDR2 YYREEE (reference sequence). In DNA, the CDR3 is TGTGCCAGCAGCTTGGACATAGCCAAAAACATTCAGTACTTC. This translates into CASSLDIAKNIQYF.

CDR3 sequence (DNA): TGCGCCAGCAGCTACGGGACACTGGATTCCTACAATGAGCAGTTCTTC. Encoded protein: CASSYGTLDSYNEQFF. The chain combines TRBV5-1 with TRBJ2-1; the D gene is possibly TRBD1 (6 bases). This CDR3 has 16 amino acids. Looked up from germline, CDR1 is SGHRS and CDR2 is YFSETQ. V was cut by 3 bases and J by 1 base, with 14 bases left in between.

This sequence joins TRBV7-9 and TRBJ1-1; 7 bases agree with TRBD1. Germline assignment: CDR1 SEHNR and CDR2 FQNEAQ (reference sequence). Trimming at V came to 5 bases and at J to 1 base, leaving 10 bases not matched to a gene. The CDR3 spans 16 residues. The CDR3 protein is CASSRPPGQRNTEAFF. Here the CDR3 DNA reads TGTGCCAGCAGCCGACCGCCGGGACAGAGGAACACTGAAGCTTTCTTT.

This sequence joins TRBV5-8 and TRBJ2-7, with 7 nucleotides matching TRBD2. Trimming removed 1 base from V and 2 bases from J; junction bases left unmatched: 12. The CDR3 consists of 17 residues. Germline-derived CDR1 and CDR2 are SGHTS and YDEGEE. For the CDR3, the DNA is TGTGCCAGCAGCTTGATGATGGGTGGGGGGGACCCCTACGAGCAGTACTTC. Encoded protein: CASSLMMGGGDPYEQYF.

The rearrangement joins TRBV29-1 to TRBJ2-5; the match to TRBD1 covers 8 bases. The closer fit of TRBJ2-7 to the DNA end suggests the J call may be wrong. CDR1 and CDR2 from the germline V gene are SQVTM and ANQGSEA. The CDR3 sequence is 12 residues long. The CDR3 coding sequence is TGCAGCGTCGGACAGGGCAGCTACGAGCAGTACTTC. It is translated as CSVGQGSYEQYF.

J is TRBJ2-5 and V is TRBV18; D unclear. V lost 4 bases to trimming and J lost 3 bases, with 9 bases between them. The germline CDR1 and CDR2 sequences are KGHSH and LQKENI. The CDR3 consists of 13 residues. The CDR3 DNA is TGTGCCAGCTCACGCGGTAGTGAAGAGACCCAGTACTTC. Amino acid sequence: CASSRGSEETQYF.

The chain has TRBV2 and TRBJ2-2; TRBD2 might be the D (5 bases). Germline V gene lookup returns CDR1 SNHLY and CDR2 FYNNEI. The CDR3 loop spans 13 amino acids. The ends were cut back, 8 bases at V and 1 base at J, with 8 bases in the middle. In DNA form, the CDR3 reads TGTGCCAGCCGGACTTTGAACACCGGGGAGCTGTTTTTT. Translation gives CASRTLNTGELFF.

The rearrangement links TRBV5-1 to TRBJ2-7; D unresolved. The CDR3 runs to 11 residues. Germline CDR1 and CDR2: SGHRS and YFSETQ. The V end was cut by 5 bases, the J end by 5 bases, with 8 bases between. The CDR3: CASSEQNEQYF. The CDR3 DNA reads TGCGCCAGCAGTGAGCAGAACGAGCAGTACTTC.

Only one count was recorded for this clone. The chain combines TRBV5-1 with TRBJ2-1; 9 bases fit TRBD2. The trim removed 5 bases at V and 9 bases at J, leaving 6 bases unmatched. This CDR3 has 13 residues. Per germline, CDR1 SGHRS and CDR2 YFSETQ. The CDR3 region has the DNA TGCGCCAGCAGGTTTCTAGCGGGAACTGAGCAGTTCTTC. Amino acids: CASRFLAGTEQFF.

On this clone: At one boundary the junction diverges from the germline segment, which might be a read error. The chain joins TRBV2 to TRBJ2-3; D not certain. The length of the CDR3 is 16 residues. In germline, CDR1 is SNHLY, CDR2 FYNNEI. The CDR3, as DNA: TGTGCCAGCAGAGAAGAGGTTCCGGAAAGCACAGATACGCAGTATTTT. Translation gives CASREEVPESTDTQYF.